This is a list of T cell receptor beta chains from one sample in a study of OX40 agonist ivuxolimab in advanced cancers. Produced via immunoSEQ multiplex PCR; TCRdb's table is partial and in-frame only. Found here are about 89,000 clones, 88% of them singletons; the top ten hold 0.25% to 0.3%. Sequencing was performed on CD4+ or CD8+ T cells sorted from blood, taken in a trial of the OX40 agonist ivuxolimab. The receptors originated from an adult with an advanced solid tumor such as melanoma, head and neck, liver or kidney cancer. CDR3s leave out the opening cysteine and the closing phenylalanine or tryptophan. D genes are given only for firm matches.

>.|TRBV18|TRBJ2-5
ASSTQGETQY
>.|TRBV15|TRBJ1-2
ATSLNRAVGYT
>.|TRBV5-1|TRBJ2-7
ASSLRPAYEQY
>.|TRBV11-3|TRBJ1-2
ASRVTPYGPPVGYT
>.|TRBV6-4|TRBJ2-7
ASPRSSYEQY
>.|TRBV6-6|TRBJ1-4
ASRTGTASGDEKLF
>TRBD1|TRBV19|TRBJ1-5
ASSITGEGNQPQH
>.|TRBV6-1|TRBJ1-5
ASSLQGPNQPQH
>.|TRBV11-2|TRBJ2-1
ASSFSYNEQF
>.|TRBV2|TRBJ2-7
ASSGGGGGAGGYEQY
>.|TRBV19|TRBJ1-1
ASTAVWPQAAAEAF
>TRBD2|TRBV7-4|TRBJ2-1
ASSLDCLAGTYNEQF
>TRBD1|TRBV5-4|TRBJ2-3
ASSRGQATDTQY
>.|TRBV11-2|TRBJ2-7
ASSLGYRGTYEQY
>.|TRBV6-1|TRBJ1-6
ASSDRGPRPNSPLH
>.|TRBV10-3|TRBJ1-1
AISESFVWTEAF
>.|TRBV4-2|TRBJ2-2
ASSQPLWGTGELF
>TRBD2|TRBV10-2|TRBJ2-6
ASSERPGLARSGANVLT
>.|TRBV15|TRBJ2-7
ATSRVSRVSSYEQY
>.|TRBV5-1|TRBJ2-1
ASVGPERGNEQF
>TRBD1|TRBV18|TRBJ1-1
ASSPLGTGKGEAF
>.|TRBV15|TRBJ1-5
ATSRGQGLGNQPQH
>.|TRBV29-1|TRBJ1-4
SVAANPNEKLF
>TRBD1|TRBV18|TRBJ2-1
ASSPGQAHHNEQF
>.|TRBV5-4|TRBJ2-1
ASSQLRGPSYNEQF
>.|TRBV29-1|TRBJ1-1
SAIRVGNTEAF
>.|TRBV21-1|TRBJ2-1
ASTTGTPPYNEQF
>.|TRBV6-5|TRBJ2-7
ASSRLYEQY
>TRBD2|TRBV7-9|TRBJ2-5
ASSVGLAGQETQY
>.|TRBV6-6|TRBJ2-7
ASSYSVPGGSYEQY
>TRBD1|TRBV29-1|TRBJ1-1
SVLRGLTEAF
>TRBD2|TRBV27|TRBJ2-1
ASSLIAGAYNEQF
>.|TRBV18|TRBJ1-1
ASSPGRGPEAF
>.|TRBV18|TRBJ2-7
ASSLNWGDSYEQY
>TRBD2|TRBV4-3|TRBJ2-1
ASSQGLAGAREQF
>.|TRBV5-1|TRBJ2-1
ASSYGQNYNYNEQF
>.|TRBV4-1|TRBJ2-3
ASSQVRLEADTQY
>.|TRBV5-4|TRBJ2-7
ASSLALRGRGREQY
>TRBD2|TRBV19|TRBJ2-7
ASSIQGGAQSYEQY
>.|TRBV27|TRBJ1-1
ASSLGALNTEAF
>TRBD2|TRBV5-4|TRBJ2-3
ASSLGTRTSPDTQY
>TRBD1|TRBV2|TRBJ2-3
ASSGETGIIPDTQY
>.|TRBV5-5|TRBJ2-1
ASSLAGSRGSYNEQF
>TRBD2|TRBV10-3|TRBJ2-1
AIRISGGRNEQF
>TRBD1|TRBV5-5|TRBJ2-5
ASSSLTGGLQETQY
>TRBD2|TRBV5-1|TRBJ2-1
ASSLGGTSMHNEQF
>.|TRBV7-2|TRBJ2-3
ASSLSSAGNTQY
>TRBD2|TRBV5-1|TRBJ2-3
ASGERGGTDTQY
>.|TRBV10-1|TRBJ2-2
ASSESVGANTGELF
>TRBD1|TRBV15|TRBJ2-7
ATSRERTGSSYEQY
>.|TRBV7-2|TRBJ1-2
ASSLGDSYYGYT
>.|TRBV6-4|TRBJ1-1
ASRSGTTNTEAF
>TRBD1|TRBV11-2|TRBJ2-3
ASSSPGTGGTDTQY
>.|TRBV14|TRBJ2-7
ASSPHGPYEQY